This TCR beta chain was profiled in a study of cytomegalovirus exposure and HLA in healthy donors. General study results and limits: In the analysis, some V segments, TRBV6-2 and TRBV6-3 included, were excluded as indistinguishable. Rare TCR sequences predominated, though certain public TCRs were found in many donors.

The PCR was carried out with 60 Vbeta primers and 13 Jbeta primers. Clones were sequenced by immunoSEQ multiplex PCR, and TCRdb holds only the in-frame ones, with some missing. The sample lists 65,000 to 70,000 clones; roughly 70% were seen once. V was cut by 2 bases and J by 8 bases, with 9 bases left in between. The germline gives CDR1 KGHSH, CDR2 LQKENI. This CDR3 spans 12 amino acids. Concerning this clone itself: Antigen specificity is unknown.

The rearrangement uses TRBV18 and TRBJ1-2; D is unclear. Sample: PBMCs. The sequence was collected from a woman aged 25 to 39 in good health and CMV-seronegative. The CDR3 loop is CASSPSGQGYTF. CDR3 coding DNA: TGTGCCAGCTCACCAAGCGGGCAGGGCTACACCTTC.